These 20 T cell receptor beta chains share one sample of origin, sequenced in a study of OX40 agonist ivuxolimab in advanced cancers. Only in-frame clones appear in the TCRdb table, and some are missing; sequencing was by immunoSEQ multiplex PCR. The table has roughly 100,000 clones, 84% seen once. The sample consisted of CD4+ or CD8+ T cells sorted from blood, taken in a trial of the OX40 agonist ivuxolimab. Every receptor here comes from an adult with an advanced solid tumor such as melanoma, head and neck, liver or kidney cancer.

Remarks on this clone: A junction boundary mismatches the germline segment, possibly from a read error. CDR3 nucleotide sequence: TGCGCCAGCACCTTGGGCGGGACAGGGTCCTACGAGCAGTACTTC. It specifies CASTLGGTGSYEQYF. V usage is TRBV5-1 and J usage is TRBJ2-7, with 9 bases that match TRBD1. The germline gives CDR1 SGHRS, CDR2 YFSETQ. CDR3 length: 15 residues.

There are a few counts of this clone. The chain carries TRBV12-5 and TRBJ1-2, with 8 bases aligning to TRBD1. This CDR3 is built from 13 residues. Trimming removed 7 bases from V and 2 bases from J; junction bases left unmatched: 3. Germline CDR1 is LGHNT and CDR2 is FRNRAP. The CDR3 sequence: CASARQGNYGYTF. The CDR3 DNA reads as TGTGCTAGTGCCCGACAGGGGAACTATGGCTACACCTTC.

The rearrangement links TRBV9 to TRBJ2-3, with D tentatively TRBD1 (6 bases). Trimming cost V 5 bases and J 6 bases, with 10 bases left between them. Germline loops: CDR1 SGDLS, CDR2 YYNGEE. The length of the CDR3 is 12 residues. In DNA, the CDR3 is TGTGCCAGCAGTGATCAGGGGGATACGCAGTATTTT. It translates to CASSDQGDTQYF.

This chain connects TRBV7-8 to TRBJ1-5, with 7 bases matching TRBD1. J lost 4 bases, V lost 5 bases, and 8 bases had no gene match. The CDR3 covers 15 residues. Germline V gene lookup returns CDR1 SGHVS and CDR2 FQNEAQ. For the CDR3, the DNA is TGTGCCAGCAGCAAAGCCGGACAGGTAAATCAGCCCCAGCATTTT. Amino acid sequence: CASSKAGQVNQPQHF.

The chain combines TRBV6-1 with TRBJ1-6, with D perhaps TRBD1 (6 bases). The V end was cut by 11 bases, the J end by 10 bases, with 21 bases between. The length of the CDR3 is 14 residues. From germline, CDR1 is MNHNS and CDR2 SASEGT. CDR3: CAGHTGRVASPLHF. The CDR3 region has the DNA TGTGCCGGACATACAGGGAGGGTGGCATCACCCCTCCACTTT.

This clone was seen just once. The chain has TRBV2 and TRBJ2-4; 11 bases fit TRBD2. The V and J ends lost 6 bases and 6 bases, in that order; junction bases with no gene match: 4. The CDR3 sequence is 14 residues long. The germline V gene has CDR1 SNHLY and CDR2 FYNNEI. CDR3 in amino acids: CASRDSGRGNIQYF. The CDR3 nucleotides read TGTGCCAGCAGGGATAGCGGGAGGGGAAACATTCAGTACTTC. The complete variable domain, with remaining parts taken from reference TRBV2 and TRBJ2-4, reads EPEVTQTPSHQVTQMGQEVILRCVPISNHLYFYWYRQILGQKVEFLVSFYNNEISEKSEIFDDQFSVERPDGSNFTLKIRSTKLEDSAMYFCASRDSGRGNIQYFGAGTRLSVL.

The J gene is TRBJ2-5, the V gene TRBV29-1, with D maybe TRBD2 (6 bases). The CDR3 contains 14 residues. V was cut by 4 bases and J by 2 bases, with 14 bases left in between. The germline V gene encodes CDR1 SQVTM and CDR2 ANQGSEA. The CDR3: CSVARSGRQETQYF. Written as DNA, the CDR3 is TGCAGCGTTGCGAGATCGGGGAGGCAAGAGACCCAGTACTTC.

The chain joins TRBV6-5 to TRBJ2-2, with TRBD1 identical over 7 bases. The J segment lost 0 bases and the V segment lost 10 bases, leaving 8 bases of the junction unmatched. The CDR3 spans 15 residues. Germline V gene data show CDR1 as MNHEY and CDR2 as SVGAGI. DNA of the CDR3: TGTGCCACCGGCGCAGGGACAGCGAACACCGGGGAGCTGTTTTTT. Encoded protein: CATGAGTANTGELFF.

The chain recombines TRBV5-6 with TRBJ2-5; a possible D gene is TRBD1 (7 bases). This CDR3 spans 15 amino acids. Germline values: CDR1 SGHDT, CDR2 YYEEEE. Trimming removed 2 bases from V and 3 bases from J, with 14 bases in between. In DNA, the CDR3 is TGTGCCAGCAGCTTCCGGGGCGGGACAGAAGAGACCCAGTACTTC. As protein: CASSFRGGTEETQYF.

The chain uses TRBV5-1 and TRBJ1-2, with D uncertain. With 1 base removed from V and 3 bases from J, the gap between germline ends came to 13 bases. This CDR3 contains 15 residues. Germline-derived CDR1 and CDR2 are SGHRS and YFSETQ. CDR3 protein: CASSLTPTLHYGYTF. CDR3 DNA sequence: TGCGCCAGCAGCTTGACTCCTACACTCCACTATGGCTACACCTTC. The variable domain in full, completed from reference TRBV5-1 and TRBJ1-2, reads KAGVTQTPRYLIKTRGQQVTLSCSPISGHRSVSWYQQTPGQGLQFLFEYFSETQRNKGNFPGRFSGRQFSNSRSEMNVSTLELGDSALYLCASSLTPTLHYGYTFGSGTRLTVV.

The gene calls are TRBV7-2 and TRBJ2-5; unclear D gene. The CDR3 contains 13 residues. Germline CDR1 reads SGHTA; CDR2 reads FQGNSA. With 1 base removed from V and 2 bases from J, the gap between germline ends came to 5 bases. Here the CDR3 DNA reads TGTGCCAGCAGCTTAGTGGGACAAGAGACCCAGTACTTC. The encoded protein is CASSLVGQETQYF.

Turning to this clone: Other nucleotide sequences in the sample specify the same CDR3. The V and J genes are TRBV18 and TRBJ1-1; D remains ambiguous. Germline values: CDR1 KGHSH, CDR2 LQKENI. CDR3 length: 11 amino acids. V lost 3 bases, J lost 3 bases, and 2 bases lay in between. CDR3 amino acids: CASSPDTEAFF. For the CDR3, the DNA is TGTGCCAGCTCACCGGACACTGAAGCTTTCTTT.

The chain joins TRBV5-1 to TRBJ2-5, with 10 bases lining up with TRBD2. The CDR3 covers 14 residues. Germline V lookup: CDR1 SGHRS, CDR2 YFSETQ. With V trimmed by 6 bases and J by 5 bases, 7 bases remained unmatched. The CDR3 DNA reads as TGCGCCAGCAAACCTGAAGCGGGAGGGGAGACCCAGTACTTC. It yields the protein CASKPEAGGETQYF. Combining the CDR3 with reference TRBV5-1 and TRBJ2-5 gives the whole variable domain KAGVTQTPRYLIKTRGQQVTLSCSPISGHRSVSWYQQTPGQGLQFLFEYFSETQRNKGNFPGRFSGRQFSNSRSEMNVSTLELGDSALYLCASKPEAGGETQYFGPGTRLLVL.

The V and J genes are TRBV4-1 and TRBJ1-2; D is undetermined. V lost 0 bases and J lost 0, with 5 bases in between. The germline gives CDR1 MGHRA, CDR2 YSYEKL. The CDR3 extends over 14 amino acids. CDR3 DNA: TGCGCCAGCAGCCAAGATATAACTAACTATGGCTACACCTTC. It specifies CASSQDITNYGYTF.

This clone was seen only once. The J gene is TRBJ2-3, the V gene TRBV7-9, with 9 bases aligning to TRBD1. Germline-derived CDR1 and CDR2 are SEHNR and FQNEAQ (reference sequence). The CDR3 has 14 amino acids. With 11 bases clipped from V and 6 bases from J, the junction kept 12 bases outside the gene matches. For the CDR3, the DNA is TGTGCCGGGGGAAAACAGGGGGCTGACGATACGCAGTATTTT. Encoded protein: CAGGKQGADDTQYF.

J is TRBJ2-2 and V is TRBV7-9, with 13 bases matching TRBD2. Trimming at V came to 5 bases and at J to 7 bases, leaving 4 bases not matched to a gene. Germline CDR1 is SEHNR and CDR2 is FQNEAQ (reference sequence). This CDR3 has 15 residues. DNA of the CDR3: TGTGCCAGCAGCCGGACTAGCGGGAGTATCGGGGAGCTGTTTTTT. Amino acids: CASSRTSGSIGELFF.

This chain joins TRBV5-4 and TRBJ2-1; 14 bases agree with TRBD2. The CDR3 spans 16 residues. V gave up 4 bases and J gave up 3 bases; unmatched junction bases: 3. The V gene's germline CDR1 is SGHNT and CDR2 YYREEE (reference sequence). The CDR3 DNA follows: TGTGCCAGCAGCACCGGACTAGCGGGAGGCTACAATGAGCAGTTCTTC. Its protein is CASSTGLAGGYNEQFF.

This clone appeared once. This sequence joins TRBV29-1 and TRBJ1-1; tentatively, D is TRBD1 (5 bases). This CDR3 spans 14 amino acids. Germline CDR1 reads SQVTM; CDR2 reads ANQGSEA. V was cut by 6 bases and J by 3 bases, with 17 bases left in between. The CDR3 protein is CSVVAGTGYTEAFF. CDR3 nucleotides: TGCAGCGTCGTTGCCGGGACGGGCTACACTGAAGCTTTCTTT.

The chain couples TRBV7-3 to TRBJ2-1; TRBD2 matches at 8 bases. The ends lost 4 bases at V and 8 bases at J; junction bases unmatched: 13. Germline V gene sequence: CDR1 SGHTA, CDR2 FQGTGA. The CDR3 is made up of 16 amino acids. Here the CDR3 reads CASSSDAGGPRDEQFF. CDR3 DNA sequence: TGTGCCAGCAGCTCCGATGCGGGAGGCCCTCGGGATGAGCAGTTCTTC.

V is TRBV12-5 and J is TRBJ2-3; D may be TRBD1 (5 bases). Trimming left V 7 bases short and J 2 bases short, with 16 bases between. The CDR3 is 15 residues long. Germline loops: CDR1 LGHNT, CDR2 FRNRAP. CDR3 coding DNA: TGTGCTAGTGTCCTTGGGGCAGTTACCACAGATACGCAGTATTTT. The encoded protein is CASVLGAVTTDTQYF.